This T cell receptor (beta chain) was identified during a study of response to subunit inactivated influenza vaccine. Findings of the study overall: Every seasonal influenza vaccination brings in few new T cells, the authors suggested.

TCRdb re-called the RT-PCR reads with MiXCR, one entry per CDR3 protein. The sample holds 530,000 or so distinct CDR3 sequences; about 25% are singletons and the top ten take 1.9%. This clonotype showed up just a few times. Its matching antigen is unknown. CDR3 length: 15 amino acids. Germline lookup yields CDR1 LNHNV and CDR2 YYDKDF (reference sequence). Trimming removed 0 bases at V and 7 bases at J, with 12 bases between. This clonotype was sampled from a man between 45 and 60 years old who received an inactivated influenza vaccine. This material consisted of CD4+ T cells sorted from PBMCs, taken less than 6 days after vaccination. V usage is TRBV15 and J usage is TRBJ2-2; D is possibly TRBD1 (5 bases). CDR3 sequence: CATSRDVAGIGELFF. The DNA of the CDR3 is TGTGCCACCAGCAGAGATGTGGCAGGGATCGGGGAGCTGTTTTTT.